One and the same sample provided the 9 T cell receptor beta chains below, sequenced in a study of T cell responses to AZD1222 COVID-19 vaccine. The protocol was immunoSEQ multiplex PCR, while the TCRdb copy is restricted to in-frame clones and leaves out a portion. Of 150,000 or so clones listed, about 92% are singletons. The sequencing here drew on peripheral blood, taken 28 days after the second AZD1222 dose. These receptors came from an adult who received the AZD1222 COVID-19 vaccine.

In DNA, the CDR3 is TGTGCCAGTAGTATAGGGGAGGACGGCAATCAGCCCCAGCATTTT. This sequence encodes CASSIGEDGNQPQHF. The J gene is TRBJ1-5, the V gene TRBV19; D not resolved. CDR1 is LNHDA, CDR2 SQIVND, per germline (reference sequence). Trimming took off 1 base at V and 2 bases at J, with 9 bases between the two ends. There are 15 residues in the CDR3.

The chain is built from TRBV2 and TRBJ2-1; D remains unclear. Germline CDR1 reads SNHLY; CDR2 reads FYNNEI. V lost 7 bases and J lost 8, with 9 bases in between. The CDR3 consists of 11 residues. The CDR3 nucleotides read TGTGCCAGCACGGGCGCGGATGAGCAGTTCTTC. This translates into CASTGADEQFF.

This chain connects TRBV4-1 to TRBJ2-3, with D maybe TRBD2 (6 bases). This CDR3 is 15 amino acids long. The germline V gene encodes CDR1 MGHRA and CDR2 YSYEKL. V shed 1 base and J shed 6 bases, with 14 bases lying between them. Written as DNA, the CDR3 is TGCGCCAGCAGCCAAGGGGATAGCGGCGGCGATACGCAGTATTTT. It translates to CASSQGDSGGDTQYF.

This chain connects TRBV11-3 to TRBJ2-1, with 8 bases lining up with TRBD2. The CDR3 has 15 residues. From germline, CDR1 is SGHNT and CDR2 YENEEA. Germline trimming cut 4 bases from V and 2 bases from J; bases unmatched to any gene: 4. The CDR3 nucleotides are TGTGCCAGCAGCTCGGGGGGGGACACCTACAATGAGCAGTTCTTC. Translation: CASSSGGDTYNEQFF.

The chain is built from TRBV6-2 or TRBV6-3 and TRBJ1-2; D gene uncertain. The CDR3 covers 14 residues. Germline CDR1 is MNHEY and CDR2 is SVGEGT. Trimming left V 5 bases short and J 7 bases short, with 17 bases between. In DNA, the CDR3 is TGTGCCAGCAGTACCACGCCCTTGACGGGTGGCTACACCTTC. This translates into CASSTTPLTGGYTF.

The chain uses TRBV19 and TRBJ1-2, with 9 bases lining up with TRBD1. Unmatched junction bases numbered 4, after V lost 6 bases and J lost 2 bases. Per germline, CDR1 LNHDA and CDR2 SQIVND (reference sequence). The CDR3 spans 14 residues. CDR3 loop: CASSRQGGNYGYTF. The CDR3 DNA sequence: TGTGCCAGTAGCCGACAGGGGGGAAACTATGGCTACACCTTC.

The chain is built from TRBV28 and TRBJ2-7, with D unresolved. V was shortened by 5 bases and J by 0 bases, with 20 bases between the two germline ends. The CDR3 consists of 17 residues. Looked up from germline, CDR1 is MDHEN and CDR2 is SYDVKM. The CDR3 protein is CASSGPGYGVGSYEQYF. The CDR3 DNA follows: TGTGCCAGCAGTGGTCCCGGGTATGGGGTGGGCTCCTACGAGCAGTACTTC.

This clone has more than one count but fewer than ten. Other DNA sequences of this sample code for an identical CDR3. The CDR3: CASSEGRETQYF. CDR3 DNA: TGTGCCAGCAGTGAAGGCCGGGAGACCCAGTACTTC. The rearrangement joins TRBV2 to TRBJ2-5; D ambiguous. The V and J ends lost 1 base and 5 bases respectively, with 5 bases between them. Germline CDR1 reads SNHLY; CDR2 reads FYNNEI. This CDR3 comprises 12 residues.

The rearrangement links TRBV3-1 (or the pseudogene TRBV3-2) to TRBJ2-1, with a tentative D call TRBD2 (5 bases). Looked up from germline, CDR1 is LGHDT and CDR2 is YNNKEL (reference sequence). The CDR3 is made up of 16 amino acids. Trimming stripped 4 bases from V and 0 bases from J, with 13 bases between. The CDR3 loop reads CASSPFSGSSYNEQFF. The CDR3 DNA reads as TGTGCCAGCAGCCCCTTTTCGGGGAGCTCCTACAATGAGCAGTTCTTC.